The rows below give T cell receptor beta chains drawn from one sample of a study of ipilimumab plus nivolumab after autologous stem cell transplantation. Clones were sequenced by immunoSEQ multiplex PCR, and TCRdb holds only the in-frame ones, with some missing. Of fewer than 45,000 clones listed, 80% to 95% are singletons. The input for sequencing was PBMCs, taken in a trial of ipilimumab plus nivolumab as post-transplant consolidation. These receptors were taken from a male donor with multiple myeloma. CDR3s include the opening cysteine and the closing phenylalanine or tryptophan. D genes are given only for firm matches. For some rows the clone size is stated as once, few or many, or as a class when expanded; others skip it.

D: TRBD1
size: -
V: TRBV13
J: TRBJ2-7
CDR3: CASRNRGGDVAEQYF
DNA: TGTGCCAGCAGGAATAGAGGGGGCGATGTAGCCGAGCAGTACTTC

D: TRBD2
size: once
V: TRBV7-9
J: TRBJ2-3
CDR3: CASSFLTSGTEFDTQYF
DNA: TGTGCCAGCAGCTTCCTTACTAGCGGGACAGAGTTTGATACGCAGTATTTT

D: TRBD1
size: -
V: TRBV6-6
J: TRBJ2-7
CDR3: CASSYGGQSYEQYF
DNA: TGTGCCAGCAGTTACGGGGGACAGTCCTACGAGCAGTACTTC

D: -
size: -
V: TRBV7-3
J: TRBJ1-2
CDR3: CASSSGPNYGYTF
DNA: TGTGCCAGCAGCTCGGGCCCTAACTATGGCTACACCTTC

D: -
size: -
V: TRBV5-4
J: TRBJ1-1
CDR3: CASSPGTVPSGAFF
DNA: TGTGCCAGCAGCCCAGGGACGGTGCCGTCGGGAGCTTTCTTT

D: TRBD2
size: -
V: TRBV7-2
J: TRBJ2-2
CDR3: CASSAGLAGVSGELFF
DNA: TGTGCCAGCAGCGCCGGACTAGCGGGTGTGTCCGGGGAGCTGTTTTTT

D: -
size: -
V: TRBV25-1
J: TRBJ1-2
CDR3: CASSSQNYGYTF
DNA: TGTGCCAGCAGTTCGCAGAACTATGGCTACACCTTC

D: -
size: -
V: TRBV4-1
J: TRBJ1-1
CDR3: CASSQVLGTEAFF
DNA: TGCGCCAGCAGCCAAGTTTTGGGGACTGAAGCTTTCTTT

D: TRBD2
size: -
V: TRBV6-1
J: TRBJ2-7
CDR3: CASSEGAGGRAYEQYF
DNA: TGTGCCAGCAGTGAAGGGGCTGGCGGGAGGGCGTACGAGCAGTACTTC

D: TRBD2
size: -
V: TRBV7-6
J: TRBJ2-1
CDR3: CASSLAGGYNEQFF
DNA: TGTGCCAGCAGCTTAGCGGGGGGGTACAATGAGCAGTTCTTC

D: -
size: -
V: TRBV7-9
J: TRBJ2-7
CDR3: CASSLGLGPPSYEQYF
DNA: TGTGCCAGCAGCTTAGGGCTAGGCCCACCTTCCTACGAGCAGTACTTC

D: -
size: -
V: TRBV7-2
J: TRBJ1-1
CDR3: CASSLVNTEAFF
DNA: TGTGCCAGCAGCTTAGTTAACACTGAAGCTTTCTTT

D: -
size: -
V: TRBV2
J: TRBJ2-5
CDR3: CASRRDIVETQYF
DNA: TGTGCCAGCAGGCGGGACATTGTCGAGACCCAGTACTTC

D: -
size: -
V: TRBV13
J: TRBJ1-2
CDR3: CASSLGSGIYGYTF
DNA: TGTGCCAGCAGCTTAGGGTCGGGGATCTATGGCTACACCTTC

D: TRBD2
size: -
V: TRBV7-9
J: TRBJ2-5
CDR3: CASSSGTSGVTQYF
DNA: TGTGCCAGCAGCAGCGGGACTAGCGGGGTTACCCAGTACTTC

D: TRBD1
size: once
V: TRBV12-5
J: TRBJ2-7
CDR3: CASGSGQGVDEQYF
DNA: TGTGCTAGTGGTTCAGGACAGGGGGTGGACGAGCAGTACTTC

D: -
size: -
V: TRBV5-1
J: TRBJ1-4
CDR3: CASSLGGAAEKLFF
DNA: TGCGCCAGCAGCTTGGGGGGCGCGGCTGAAAAACTGTTTTTT

D: -
size: -
V: TRBV4-3
J: TRBJ1-2
CDR3: CASSQDYRYGYTF
DNA: TGCGCCAGCAGCCAAGACTACCGCTATGGCTACACCTTC

D: -
size: -
V: TRBV6-5
J: TRBJ2-3
CDR3: CASQQSGSPDTQYF
DNA: TGTGCCAGCCAACAAAGCGGGTCCCCAGATACGCAGTATTTT

D: -
size: -
V: TRBV7-2
J: TRBJ2-1
CDR3: CASSLRRRSSYNEQFF
DNA: TGTGCCAGCAGCTTAAGGCGTCGGAGCTCCTACAATGAGCAGTTCTTC

D: TRBD2
size: -
V: TRBV19
J: TRBJ2-1
CDR3: CASSIVTSRGIEQFF
DNA: TGTGCCAGTAGTATAGTGACTAGCAGAGGTATTGAGCAGTTCTTC